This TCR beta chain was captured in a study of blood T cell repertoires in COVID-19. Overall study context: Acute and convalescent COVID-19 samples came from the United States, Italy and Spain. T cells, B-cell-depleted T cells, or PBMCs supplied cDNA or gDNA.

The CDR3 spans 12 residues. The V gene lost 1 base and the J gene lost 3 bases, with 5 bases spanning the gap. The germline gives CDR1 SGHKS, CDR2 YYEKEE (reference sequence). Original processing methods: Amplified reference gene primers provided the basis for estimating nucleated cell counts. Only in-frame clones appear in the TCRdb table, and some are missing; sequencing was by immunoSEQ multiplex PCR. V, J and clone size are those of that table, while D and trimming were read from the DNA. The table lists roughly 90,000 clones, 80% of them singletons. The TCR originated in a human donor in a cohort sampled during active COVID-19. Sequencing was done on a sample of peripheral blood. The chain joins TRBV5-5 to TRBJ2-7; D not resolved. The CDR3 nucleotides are TGTGCCAGCAGCTTGTCCTTCTACGAGCAGTACTTC. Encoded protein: CASSLSFYEQYF.